These T cell receptor beta chains were read from a single sample in a study of T cell repertoires in cytomegalovirus infection. A single record per CDR3 protein comes from TCRdb applying MiXCR to the reads. Of approximately 320,000 distinct CDR3 sequences listed, roughly 9.5% are singletons. Sequenced sample: PBMCs. The receptors come from a human donor in good health (CMV status not recorded). Some clones in this sample may be carry-over from other donors' samples. CDR3s include the opening cysteine and the closing phenylalanine or tryptophan. A D gene is named only where the DNA matches it firmly. The listing skips clone size in some rows; elsewhere it reads once, few, many or a size class.

-	few	TRBV7-8	TRBJ2-2	CASRHRSWGLGTGELFF	TGTGCCAGCAGACACAGATCATGGGGGCTGGGCACCGGGGAGCTGTTTTTT
TRBD1	-	TRBV15	TRBJ2-3	CATSRRRQGGTDTQYF	TGTGCCACCAGCAGGCGTCGGCAGGGGGGCACAGATACGCAGTATTTT
-	many	TRBV7-2	TRBJ1-2	CASSLGSEVPYGYTF	TGTGCCAGCAGCTTAGGGTCAGAAGTCCCTTATGGCTACACCTTC
-	few	TRBV27	TRBJ1-4	CASSVAYRDEKLFF	TGTGCCAGCAGTGTCGCGTACAGGGATGAAAAACTGTTTTTT
TRBD2	-	TRBV6-6	TRBJ2-1	CASSFRGGTDEQFF	TGTGCCAGCAGTTTCCGGGGGGGGACGGATGAGCAGTTCTTC
TRBD1	few	TRBV11-2	TRBJ2-7	CASSRIQGYLEQYF	TGTGCCAGCAGCAGGATACAGGGGTACCTGGAGCAGTACTTC
TRBD1	few	TRBV4-3	TRBJ2-2	CASSQEAGQGIGELFF	TGCGCCAGCAGCCAAGAAGCCGGACAGGGGATAGGGGAGCTGTTTTTT
TRBD1	-	TRBV4-3	TRBJ1-4	CASSQGQGANEKLFF	TGCGCCAGCAGCCAAGGACAGGGGGCTAATGAAAAACTGTTTTTT
-	few	TRBV7-3	TRBJ2-3	CASSHSSDTQYF	TGTGCCAGCAGCCACAGCTCAGATACGCAGTATTTT
TRBD1	few	TRBV4-1	TRBJ1-2	CASSQEERQGYGYTF	TGCGCCAGCAGCCAAGAGGAGAGACAGGGCTATGGCTACACCTTC
-	-	TRBV11-2	TRBJ2-5	CASLDWLQETQYF	TGTGCCAGTCTCGACTGGCTCCAAGAGACCCAGTACTTC
TRBD1	-	TRBV19	TRBJ1-1	CASSTLRTGDTEAFF	TGTGCCAGTAGTACCCTCCGGACAGGGGACACTGAAGCTTTCTTT
TRBD1	many	TRBV24-1	TRBJ2-2	CATSDFPGGRNTGELFF	TGTGCCACCAGTGATTTCCCAGGGGGACGGAACACCGGGGAGCTGTTTTTT
TRBD2	many	TRBV4-2	TRBJ2-1	CASSQDGSGGRYNEQFF	TGTGCCAGCAGCCAAGATGGTAGCGGGGGCCGCTACAATGAGCAGTTCTTC
-	many	TRBV7-9	TRBJ2-3	CASSLLWTDTQYF	TGTGCCAGCAGCTTGTTATGGACAGATACGCAGTATTTT
TRBD2	-	TRBV6-9	TRBJ2-7	CASSFIDDERVREHYEQYF	TGTGCCAGCAGTTTTATAGATGACGAGAGAGTGCGGGAGCACTACGAGCAGTACTTC
-	many	TRBV7-9	TRBJ1-1	CASSQQGSTEAFF	TGTGCCAGCAGCCAACAAGGAAGCACTGAAGCTTTCTTT
-	many	TRBV6-2/TRBV6-3	TRBJ1-2	CASSYGFPNYGYTF	TGTGCCAGCAGTTACGGATTTCCGAACTATGGCTACACCTTC
-	-	TRBV6-2/TRBV6-3	TRBJ2-5	CASRRDLQETQYF	TGTGCCAGCAGGCGGGACTTACAAGAGACCCAGTACTTC
-	-	TRBV6-5	TRBJ2-7	CASTRPGRTPYEQYF	TGTGCCAGCACCCGCCCCGGGAGAACCCCCTACGAGCAGTACTTC
TRBD2	-	TRBV6-1	TRBJ2-6	CASSGLAGAGANVLTF	TGTGCCAGCAGCGGACTAGCGGGAGCTGGGGCCAACGTCCTGACTTTC
-	-	TRBV7-9	TRBJ1-2	CSSSLAAQSYGYTF	TGTTCCAGCAGCTTAGCAGCACAGTCCTATGGCTACACCTTC
-	few	TRBV12-3/TRBV12-4	TRBJ1-3	CASSLANRAGNTIYF	TGTGCCAGCAGTTTAGCTAACAGGGCTGGAAACACCATATATTTT
-	-	TRBV20-1	TRBJ1-5	CSASTADSNQPQHF	TGCAGTGCCTCGACAGCGGATAGCAATCAGCCCCAGCATTTT
-	-	TRBV10-3	TRBJ2-7	CAISEKYEQYF	TGTGCCATCAGTGAGAAGTACGAGCAGTACTTC
TRBD2	few	TRBV19	TRBJ2-2	CASSTGRGGTGELFF	TGTGCCAGTAGTACGGGACGCGGGGGGACCGGGGAGCTGTTTTTT
-	many	TRBV7-8	TRBJ2-5	CASSLGGVAETQYF	TGTGCCAGCAGCCTCGGGGGAGTCGCGGAGACCCAGTACTTC
TRBD2	few	TRBV7-8	TRBJ2-3	CASSLQRETDTQYF	TGTGCCAGCAGCTTACAGCGGGAGACAGATACGCAGTATTTT
-	medium-sized	TRBV5-4	TRBJ1-1	CASSPPQGPRGTEAFF	TGTGCCAGCAGCCCCCCCCAGGGGCCCAGGGGAACTGAAGCTTTCTTT
-	-	TRBV20-1	TRBJ2-1	CSAFPGHSNNEQFF	TGCAGTGCTTTCCCGGGACACTCGAACAATGAGCAGTTCTTC